This paragraph covers one T cell receptor beta chain sequence. What it binds is unknown. TCRdb's table, derived via immunoSEQ multiplex PCR, lists solely in-frame clones and lacks some. This sample yields 150,000 to 250,000 clones, of which over 85% are seen a single time; roughly 0.99% belongs to the top ten. V shed 6 bases, J shed 4 bases, and the junction held 11 bases outside the gene matches. The CDR3 is 17 amino acids. CDR1 MNHNS and CDR2 SASEGT come from the germline V gene. The data stem from a study of T cell responses to AZD1222 COVID-19 vaccine. Study-wide findings and caveats: Vaccine-related CD4 TCRs covered spike, predominating at 160-218 and 743-854. The donor group comprised mostly white British people and more females; the analysis possibly underestimated clonal diversity. Unmutated variant regions are reportedly targeted by nearly half of spike-specific TCRs. Vaccination with two AZD1222 doses was followed by a rise in Spike-specific TCR breadth and depth.

The sequence came from an adult who received the AZD1222 COVID-19 vaccine. Sequences were derived from peripheral blood, sampled 28 days after the second AZD1222 dose. This sequence joins TRBV6-1 and TRBJ2-7; TRBD2 matches at 14 bases. The CDR3 nucleotides are TGTGCCAGCAGCGAACCCGGGACTAGCGGGGGAGGATACGAGCAGTACTTC. Encoded protein: CASSEPGTSGGGYEQYF.